The table lists the clone carrying this T cell receptor beta chain with many counts. This entry belongs to a study of Graves' ophthalmopathy and Graves' hyperthyroidism. The germline V and J ends were trimmed by 5 bases and 4 bases, with 9 bases remaining between them. Per germline, CDR1 SNHLY and CDR2 FYNNEI. The CDR3 runs 12 residues. Exclusion criteria comprised other autoimmune diseases, uncontrolled infections, pregnancy or lactation in patients. Diagnostic conclusions were grounded in clinical symptoms, serum thyroxine, TRAb, thyroid ultrasound and orbital computed tomography. For repertoire sequencing, the TCR beta CDR3 regions were amplified from RNA transcripts. HTBI-primed RT-PCR formed the first round, and a multiplex PCR formed the second. Via MiXCR, TCRdb re-called the multiplex PCR reads, giving one row per CDR3 protein. The sample has hundreds of thousands of distinct CDR3 sequences, around 20% seen once.

The sequence was obtained from a young woman with stable Graves' hyperthyroidism. The chain couples TRBV2 to TRBJ2-7, with TRBD1 as a possible D gene (6 bases). The sequencing input was peripheral blood. The CDR3 coding sequence is TGTGCCAGCAGTTACAGGGAGTACGAGCAGTACTTC. Translating gives CASSYREYEQYF.